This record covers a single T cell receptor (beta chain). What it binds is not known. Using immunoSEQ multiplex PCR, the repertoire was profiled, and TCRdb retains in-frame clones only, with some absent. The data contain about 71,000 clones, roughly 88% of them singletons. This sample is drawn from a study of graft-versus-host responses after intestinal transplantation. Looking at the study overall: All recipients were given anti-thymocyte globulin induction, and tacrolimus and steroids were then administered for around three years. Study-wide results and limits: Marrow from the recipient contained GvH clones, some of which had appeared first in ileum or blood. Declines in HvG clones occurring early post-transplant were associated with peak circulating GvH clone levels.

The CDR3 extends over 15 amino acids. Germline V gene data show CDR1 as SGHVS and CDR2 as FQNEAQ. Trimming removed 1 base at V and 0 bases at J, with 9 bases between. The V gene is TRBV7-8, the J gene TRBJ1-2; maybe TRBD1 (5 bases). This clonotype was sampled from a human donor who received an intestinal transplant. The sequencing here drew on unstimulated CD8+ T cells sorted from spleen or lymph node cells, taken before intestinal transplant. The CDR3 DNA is TGTGCCAGCAGCTTAGTGGGGGGGACTAACTATGGCTACACCTTC. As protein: CASSLVGGTNYGYTF.